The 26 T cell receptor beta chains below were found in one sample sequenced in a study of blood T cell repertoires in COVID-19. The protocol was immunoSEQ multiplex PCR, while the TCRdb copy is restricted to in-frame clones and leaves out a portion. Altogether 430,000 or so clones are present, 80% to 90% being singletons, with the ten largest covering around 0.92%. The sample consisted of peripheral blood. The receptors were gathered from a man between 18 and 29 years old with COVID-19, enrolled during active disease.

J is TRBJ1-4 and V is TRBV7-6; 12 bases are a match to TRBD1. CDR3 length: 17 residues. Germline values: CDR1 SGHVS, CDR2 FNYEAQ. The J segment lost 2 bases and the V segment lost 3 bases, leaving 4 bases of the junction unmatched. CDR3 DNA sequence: TGTGCCAGCAGCTTCGCCGGGACAGGGGGCACTAATGAAAAACTGTTTTTT. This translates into CASSFAGTGGTNEKLFF.

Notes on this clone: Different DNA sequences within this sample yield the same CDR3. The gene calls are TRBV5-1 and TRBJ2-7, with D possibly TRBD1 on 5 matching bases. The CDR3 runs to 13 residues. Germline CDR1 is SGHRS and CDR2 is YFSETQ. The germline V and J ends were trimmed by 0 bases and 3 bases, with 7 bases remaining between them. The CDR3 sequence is CASSLVQGYEQYF. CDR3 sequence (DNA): TGCGCCAGCAGCTTGGTTCAGGGCTACGAGCAGTACTTC.

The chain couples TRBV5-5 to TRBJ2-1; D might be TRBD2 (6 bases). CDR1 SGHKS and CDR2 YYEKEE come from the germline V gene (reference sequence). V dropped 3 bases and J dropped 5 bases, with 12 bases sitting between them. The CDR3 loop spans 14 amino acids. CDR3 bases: TGTGCCAGCAGCTGGGACTGGGGAAACAATGAGCAGTTCTTC. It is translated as CASSWDWGNNEQFF.

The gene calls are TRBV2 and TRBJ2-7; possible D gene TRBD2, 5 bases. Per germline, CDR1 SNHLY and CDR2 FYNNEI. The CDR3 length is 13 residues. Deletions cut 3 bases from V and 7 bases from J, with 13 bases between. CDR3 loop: CASSDGVSKEQYF. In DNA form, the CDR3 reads TGTGCCAGCAGTGACGGGGTCTCGAAAGAGCAGTACTTC.

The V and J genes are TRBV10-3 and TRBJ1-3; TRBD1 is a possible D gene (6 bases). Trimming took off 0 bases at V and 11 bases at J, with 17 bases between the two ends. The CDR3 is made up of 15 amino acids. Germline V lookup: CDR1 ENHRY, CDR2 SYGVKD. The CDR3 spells CAISESKGTPEAIYF. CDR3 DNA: TGTGCCATCAGTGAGTCGAAAGGGACACCAGAAGCCATATATTTT.

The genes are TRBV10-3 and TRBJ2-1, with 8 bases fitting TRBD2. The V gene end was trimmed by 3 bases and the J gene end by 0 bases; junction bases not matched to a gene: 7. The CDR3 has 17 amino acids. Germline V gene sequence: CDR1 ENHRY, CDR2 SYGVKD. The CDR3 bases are TGTGCCATCAGTGATTCGAGCGGGAGTGACTCCTACAATGAGCAGTTCTTC. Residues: CAISDSSGSDSYNEQFF.

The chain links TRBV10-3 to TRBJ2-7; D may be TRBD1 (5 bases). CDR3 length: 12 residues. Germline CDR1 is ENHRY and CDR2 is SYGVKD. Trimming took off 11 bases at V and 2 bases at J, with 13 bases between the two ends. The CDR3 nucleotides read TGTGCCGTCGGTACAGGAGCCTACGAGCAGTACTTC. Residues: CAVGTGAYEQYF.

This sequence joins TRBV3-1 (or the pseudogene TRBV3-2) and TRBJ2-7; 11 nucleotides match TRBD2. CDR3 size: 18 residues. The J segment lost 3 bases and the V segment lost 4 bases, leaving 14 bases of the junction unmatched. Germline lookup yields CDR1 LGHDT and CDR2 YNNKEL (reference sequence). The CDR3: CASSPTYLTSGNRYEQYF. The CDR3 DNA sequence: TGTGCCAGCAGCCCGACTTACCTGACTAGCGGGAACCGCTACGAGCAGTACTTC.

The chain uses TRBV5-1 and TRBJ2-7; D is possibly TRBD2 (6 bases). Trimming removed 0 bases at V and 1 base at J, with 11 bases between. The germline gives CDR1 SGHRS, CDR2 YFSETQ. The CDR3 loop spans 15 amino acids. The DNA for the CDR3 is TGCGCCAGCAGCTTGGTATCTAGCGCGTCCTACGAGCAGTACTTC. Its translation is CASSLVSSASYEQYF.

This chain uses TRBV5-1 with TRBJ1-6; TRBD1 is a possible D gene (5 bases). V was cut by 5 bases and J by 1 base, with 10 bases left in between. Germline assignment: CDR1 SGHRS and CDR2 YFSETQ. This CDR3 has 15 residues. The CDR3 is CASRTVESYNSPLHF. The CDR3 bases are TGCGCCAGCAGGACAGTAGAGTCCTATAATTCACCCCTCCACTTT.

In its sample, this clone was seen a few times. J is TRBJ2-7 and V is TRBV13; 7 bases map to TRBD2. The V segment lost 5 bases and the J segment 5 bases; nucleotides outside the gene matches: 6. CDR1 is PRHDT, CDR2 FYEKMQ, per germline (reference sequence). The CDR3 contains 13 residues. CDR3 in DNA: TGTGCCAGCAGCACAAGACTAGCCGACGAGCAGTACTTC. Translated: CASSTRLADEQYF.

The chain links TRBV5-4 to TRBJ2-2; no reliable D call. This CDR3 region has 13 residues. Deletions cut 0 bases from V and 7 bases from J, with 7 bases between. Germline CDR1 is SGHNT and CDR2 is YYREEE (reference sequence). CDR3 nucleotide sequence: TGTGCCAGCAGCTTGGATATCGGCGGGGAGCTGTTTTTT. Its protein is CASSLDIGGELFF.

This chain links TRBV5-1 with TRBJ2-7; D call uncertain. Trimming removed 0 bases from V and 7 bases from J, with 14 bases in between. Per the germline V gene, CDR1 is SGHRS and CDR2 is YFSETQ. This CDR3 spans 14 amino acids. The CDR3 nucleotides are TGCGCCAGCAGCTTGGGTAGGTTGGTGGAGGAGCAGTACTTC. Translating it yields CASSLGRLVEEQYF.

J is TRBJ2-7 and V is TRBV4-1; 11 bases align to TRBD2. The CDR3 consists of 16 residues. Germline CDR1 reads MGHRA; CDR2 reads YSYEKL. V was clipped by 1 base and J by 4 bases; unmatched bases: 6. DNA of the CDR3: TGCGCCAGCAGCCAAGGGAGGCTAGCGGGAGGTTACGAGCAGTACTTC. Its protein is CASSQGRLAGGYEQYF.

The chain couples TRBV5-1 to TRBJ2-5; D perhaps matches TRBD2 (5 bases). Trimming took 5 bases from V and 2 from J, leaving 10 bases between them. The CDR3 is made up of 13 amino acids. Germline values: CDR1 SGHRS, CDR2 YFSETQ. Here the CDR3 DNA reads TGCGCCAGCAGAGCAGCGGTGCAAGAGACCCAGTACTTC. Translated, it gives CASRAAVQETQYF.

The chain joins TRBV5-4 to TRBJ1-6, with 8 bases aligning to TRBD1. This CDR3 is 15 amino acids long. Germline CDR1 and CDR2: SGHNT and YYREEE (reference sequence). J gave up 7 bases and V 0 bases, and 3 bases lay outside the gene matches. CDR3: CASSLETGGNSPLHF. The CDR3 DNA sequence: TGTGCCAGCAGCTTGGAAACAGGGGGGAATTCACCCCTCCACTTT.

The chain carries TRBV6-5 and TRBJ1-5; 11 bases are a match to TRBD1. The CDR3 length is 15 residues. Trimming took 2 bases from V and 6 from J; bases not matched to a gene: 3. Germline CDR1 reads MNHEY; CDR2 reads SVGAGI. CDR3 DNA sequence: TGTGCCAGCAGTTACGGGGGGACAGGGGGTCAGCCCCAGCATTTT. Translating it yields CASSYGGTGGQPQHF.

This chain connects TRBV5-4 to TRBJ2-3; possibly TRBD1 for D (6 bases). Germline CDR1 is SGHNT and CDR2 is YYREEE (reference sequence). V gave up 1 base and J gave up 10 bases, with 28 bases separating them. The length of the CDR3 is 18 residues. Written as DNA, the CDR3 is TGTGCCAGCAGCTTGCCTCGAATAAGGGGAATGGGGGCGGAGGCGCAGTATTTT. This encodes CASSLPRIRGMGAEAQYF.

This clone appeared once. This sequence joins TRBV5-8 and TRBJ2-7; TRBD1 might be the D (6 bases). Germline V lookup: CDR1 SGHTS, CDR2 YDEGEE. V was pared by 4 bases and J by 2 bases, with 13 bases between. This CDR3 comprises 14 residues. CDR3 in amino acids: CASSPYRAPYEQYF. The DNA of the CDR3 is TGTGCCAGCAGCCCCTACAGGGCCCCCTACGAGCAGTACTTC.

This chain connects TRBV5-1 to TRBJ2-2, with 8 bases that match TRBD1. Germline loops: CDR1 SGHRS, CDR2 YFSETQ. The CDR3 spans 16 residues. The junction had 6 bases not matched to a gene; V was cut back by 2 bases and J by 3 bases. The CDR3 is CASSFGRGLDTGELFF. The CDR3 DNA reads TGCGCCAGCAGCTTCGGCAGGGGGCTCGACACCGGGGAGCTGTTTTTT. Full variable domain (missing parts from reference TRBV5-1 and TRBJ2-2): KAGVTQTPRYLIKTRGQQVTLSCSPISGHRSVSWYQQTPGQGLQFLFEYFSETQRNKGNFPGRFSGRQFSNSRSEMNVSTLELGDSALYLCASSFGRGLDTGELFFGEGSRLTVL.

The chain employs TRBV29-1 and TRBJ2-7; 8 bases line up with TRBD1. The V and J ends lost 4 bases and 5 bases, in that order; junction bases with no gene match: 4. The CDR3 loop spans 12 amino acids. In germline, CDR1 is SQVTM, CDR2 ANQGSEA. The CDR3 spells CSVGQGYDEQYF. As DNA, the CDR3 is TGCAGCGTTGGACAGGGGTACGACGAGCAGTACTTC.

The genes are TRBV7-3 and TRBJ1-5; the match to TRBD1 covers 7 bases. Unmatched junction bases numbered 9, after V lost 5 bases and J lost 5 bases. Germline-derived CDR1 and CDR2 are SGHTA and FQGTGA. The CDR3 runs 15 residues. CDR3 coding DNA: TGTGCCAGCAGCCTACGACAGGGAACAGATCAGCCCCAGCATTTT. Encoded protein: CASSLRQGTDQPQHF.

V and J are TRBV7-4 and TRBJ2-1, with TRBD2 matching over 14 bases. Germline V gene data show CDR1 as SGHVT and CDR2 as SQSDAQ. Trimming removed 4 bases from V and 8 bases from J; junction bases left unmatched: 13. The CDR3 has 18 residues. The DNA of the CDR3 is TGTGCCAGCAGCTCTACCTCGGGACTAGCGGGAGCTCTCGATGAGCAGTTCTTC. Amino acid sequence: CASSSTSGLAGALDEQFF.

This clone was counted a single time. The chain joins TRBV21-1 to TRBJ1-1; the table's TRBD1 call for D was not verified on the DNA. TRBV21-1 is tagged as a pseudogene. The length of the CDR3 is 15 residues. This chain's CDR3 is CASSKAETGPPEAFF. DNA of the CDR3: TGTGCCAGCAGCAAAGCCGAAACAGGGCCTCCTGAAGCTTTCTTT.

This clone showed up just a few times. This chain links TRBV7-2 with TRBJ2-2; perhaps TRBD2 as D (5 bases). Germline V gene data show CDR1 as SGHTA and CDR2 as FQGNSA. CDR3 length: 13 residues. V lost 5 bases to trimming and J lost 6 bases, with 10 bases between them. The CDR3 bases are TGTGCCAGCAGCACAACTAGAGCCGGGGAGCTGTTTTTT. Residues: CASSTTRAGELFF.

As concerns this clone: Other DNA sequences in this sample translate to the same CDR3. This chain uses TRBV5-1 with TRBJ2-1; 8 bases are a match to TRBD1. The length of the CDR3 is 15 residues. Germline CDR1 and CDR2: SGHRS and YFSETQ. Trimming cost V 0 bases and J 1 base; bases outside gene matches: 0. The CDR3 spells CASSLGQGSYNEQFF. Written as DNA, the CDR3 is TGCGCCAGCAGCTTGGGACAGGGGTCCTACAATGAGCAGTTCTTC.